What follows is one TCR beta chain and its context. Antigen unknown. The CDR3 totals 15 residues. Trimming pared 0 bases from V and 0 bases from J, leaving 4 bases between. In germline, CDR1 is SGHTS, CDR2 YDEGEE. Enrollment shut out patients with autoimmune disease history or systemic immunosuppression. The data are from a study of OX40 agonist ivuxolimab in advanced cancers. On the study more broadly: It was ivuxolimab, an agonistic anti-OX40 (CD134) antibody, that patients were treated with.

The table came from immunoSEQ multiplex PCR; TCRdb's copy has only in-frame clones and leaves some out. The profile shows about 73,000 clones, around nine tenths of them singletons. Overall study results and limits: Among the lowest peripheral clonal expansion occurred in 0.1-3.0 mg/kg partial responders. The mean number of expanded clones was higher in CD8+ T cells than in CD4+.

The chain carries TRBV5-8 and TRBJ2-6; D uncertain. This specimen was CD4+ or CD8+ T cells sorted from blood, taken in a trial of the OX40 agonist ivuxolimab. The clonotype was recovered from an adult with an advanced solid tumor such as melanoma, head and neck, liver or kidney cancer. The CDR3 reads CASSLARSGANVLTF. CDR3 nucleotide sequence: TGTGCCAGCAGCTTGGCCCGCTCTGGGGCCAACGTCCTGACTTTC. Variable domain in full (rest from reference TRBV5-8 and TRBJ2-6): EAGVTQSPTHLIKTRGQQATLRCSPISGHTSVYWYQQALGLGLQFLLWYDEGEERNRGNFPPRFSGRQFPNYSSELNVNALELEDSALYLCASSLARSGANVLTFGAGSRLTVL.